One and the same sample provided the 22 T cell receptor beta chains below, sequenced in a study of cytomegalovirus exposure and HLA in healthy donors. The PCR made use of 60 Vbeta and 13 Jbeta primers. Sequencing used immunoSEQ multiplex PCR; TCRdb keeps in-frame clones, though not all of them. The repertoire includes some 170,000 clones, 75% to 80% of them detected once, and roughly 5.8% sits in the top ten. Material: PBMCs. These receptor sequences come from a man aged 40-55 years in good health and CMV-seropositive.

V gene TRBV6-1 combines with J gene TRBJ1-1; unclear D gene. The germline V and J ends were trimmed by 7 bases and 6 bases, with 18 bases remaining between them. The CDR3 runs to 14 residues. The germline V gene encodes CDR1 MNHNS and CDR2 SASEGT. Here the CDR3 DNA reads TGTGCCAGCATGAGCGGGCGGGTTGAGCCTGAAGCTTTCTTT. Protein product: CASMSGRVEPEAFF.

The genes are TRBV20-1 and TRBJ1-2; D remains ambiguous. This CDR3 region has 11 residues. Germline V CDR1 and CDR2: DFQATT, SNEGSKA (reference sequence). Trimming removed 1 base at V and 6 bases at J, with 6 bases between. The CDR3 region has the DNA TGCAGTGCTAGAGGGGCAAATGGCTACACCTTC. It encodes CSARGANGYTF.

The V call is TRBV30, the J call TRBJ2-5; 10 bases align to TRBD2. CDR1 is GTSNPN, CDR2 SVGIG, per germline (reference sequence). This CDR3 contains 14 residues. With 0 bases clipped from V and 3 bases from J, the junction kept 1 base outside the gene matches. The CDR3 loop reads CAWSVGLAEETQYF. The CDR3 nucleotides read TGTGCCTGGAGTGTCGGACTAGCGGAAGAGACCCAGTACTTC.

This chain connects TRBV5-6 to TRBJ2-7; the match to TRBD2 covers 9 bases. This CDR3 spans 15 amino acids. Per germline, CDR1 SGHDT and CDR2 YYEEEE. Trimming at V came to 4 bases and at J to 3 bases, leaving 8 bases not matched to a gene. CDR3 residues: CASSASGKVVYEQYF. Written as DNA, the CDR3 is TGTGCCAGCAGCGCTAGCGGGAAAGTGGTCTACGAGCAGTACTTC.

This chain connects TRBV30 to TRBJ2-1; 8 positions match TRBD1. Germline V gives CDR1 GTSNPN, CDR2 SVGIG (reference sequence). This CDR3 region has 14 residues. V dropped 1 base and J dropped 2; count of bases not matched to a gene: 1. As DNA, the CDR3 is TGTGCCTGGAGTGGGGGACAGGCCTACAATGAGCAGTTCTTC. Translated: CAWSGGQAYNEQFF.

In its sample, this clone was seen once. The chain employs TRBV25-1 and TRBJ2-3; D may be TRBD1 (5 bases). Germline values: CDR1 MGHDK, CDR2 SYGVNS. Trimming removed 1 base at V and 5 bases at J, with 13 bases between. This CDR3 is built from 15 residues. CDR3 bases: TGTGCCAGCAGTGAATGGGGTAGAACAGGAGATACGCAGTATTTT. Translating gives CASSEWGRTGDTQYF.

This chain links TRBV30 with TRBJ1-5; D is unresolved. Germline values: CDR1 GTSNPN, CDR2 SVGIG (reference sequence). The CDR3 has 12 amino acids. Trimming stripped 1 base from V and 4 bases from J, with 5 bases between. CDR3 DNA sequence: TGTGCCTGGAGTGGTCCTAATCAGCCCCAGCATTTT. It encodes CAWSGPNQPQHF.

This clone was found a few times. V usage is TRBV11-3 and J usage is TRBJ2-1; a possible D gene is TRBD1 (6 bases). The CDR3 has 15 amino acids. V was trimmed by 2 bases and J by 2 bases, leaving 10 bases between them. Looked up from germline, CDR1 is SGHNT and CDR2 is YENEEA. The CDR3 spells CASSLRGGPYNEQFF. CDR3 sequence (DNA): TGTGCCAGCAGCTTACGTGGGGGCCCCTACAATGAGCAGTTCTTC.

V usage is TRBV7-2 and J usage is TRBJ2-2; a weak D match, TRBD2 (6 bases). V lost 4 bases and J 5 bases, leaving 14 bases between the germline ends. The CDR3 is 15 residues long. Germline V lookup: CDR1 SGHTA, CDR2 FQGNSA. CDR3 protein: CASSYRVGGTGELFF. The CDR3 region has the DNA TGTGCCAGCAGCTATCGAGTAGGAGGGACCGGGGAGCTGTTTTTT. Filled out from reference TRBV7-2 and TRBJ2-2, the complete variable domain reads GAGVSQSPSNKVTEKGKDVELRCDPISGHTALYWYRQSLGQGLEFLIYFQGNSAPDKSGLPSDRFSAERTGGSVSTLTIQRTQQEDSAVYLCASSYRVGGTGELFFGEGSRLTVL.

This clone has a single count. V usage is TRBV7-9 and J usage is TRBJ2-7, with a possible D match to TRBD2 (5 bases). Germline V gives CDR1 SEHNR, CDR2 FQNEAQ (reference sequence). This CDR3 comprises 15 residues. V was trimmed by 5 bases and J by 0 bases, leaving 14 bases between them. CDR3 loop: CASSPRPGFSYEQYF. CDR3 nucleotides: TGTGCCAGCAGCCCAAGACCGGGATTCTCCTACGAGCAGTACTTC.

This chain joins TRBV10-3 and TRBJ2-7; D perhaps matches TRBD1 (5 bases). V shed 2 bases and J shed 0 bases, with 20 bases lying between them. This CDR3 has 18 amino acids. Germline CDR1 is ENHRY and CDR2 is SYGVKD. CDR3 loop: CAISEPGFKQVDSYEQYF. The CDR3 nucleotides are TGTGCCATCAGTGAGCCGGGTTTCAAACAGGTAGACTCCTACGAGCAGTACTTC.

This chain joins TRBV6-1 and TRBJ2-5, with 11 bases lining up with TRBD2. Per germline, CDR1 MNHNS and CDR2 SASEGT. This CDR3 contains 14 residues. Losses at the gene ends were 5 bases for V and 13 bases for J; bases not matched to a gene: 12. CDR3 nucleotides: TGTGCCAGCAGTCCCCGGCAACTAGCGGGAGAGGGGTACTTC. It codes for CASSPRQLAGEGYF.

About this clone: An end of the junction does not agree with germline; a read error may underlie this. J is TRBJ2-6 and V is TRBV11-3; D might be TRBD1 or TRBD2, each matching 9 bases. CDR3 length equals 17 residues. Per germline, CDR1 SGHNT and CDR2 YENEEA. The CDR3 nucleotides read TGTGCCAGCAGCTCGGGACAGGGTGCGGGGGGGGCCAACGGCCTGACTTTC. This translates into CASSSGQGAGGANGLTF.

The chain joins TRBV19 to TRBJ2-1, with 11 bases aligning to TRBD2. The CDR3 extends over 15 amino acids. V lost 5 bases, J lost 5 bases, and 5 bases stayed unmatched. Germline CDR1 is LNHDA and CDR2 is SQIVND (reference sequence). CDR3 bases: TGTGCCAGTAGTCCCGGGACTAGCGGAAACAATGAGCAGTTCTTC. Its protein product is CASSPGTSGNNEQFF.

This clone was seen a few times. The chain couples TRBV19 to TRBJ2-2; weak D call: TRBD1 (5 bases). The CDR3 totals 13 residues. The V gene's germline CDR1 is LNHDA and CDR2 SQIVND (reference sequence). V lost 6 bases and J 6 bases, leaving 11 bases between the germline ends. CDR3 loop: CASSPQGSGELFF. For the CDR3, the DNA is TGTGCCAGTAGCCCCCAGGGATCCGGGGAGCTGTTTTTT. The full variable domain, rest sourced from reference TRBV19 and TRBJ2-2, is DGGITQSPKYLFRKEGQNVTLSCEQNLNHDAMYWYRQDPGQGLRLIYYSQIVNDFQKGDIAEGYSVSREKKESFPLTVTSAQKNPTAFYLCASSPQGSGELFFGEGSRLTVL.

The chain joins TRBV20-1 to TRBJ2-1; D ambiguous. CDR3 size: 11 residues. Trimming shortened V by 5 bases and J by 6 bases, and 8 bases separated the two germline ends. Germline values: CDR1 DFQATT, CDR2 SNEGSKA (reference sequence). The CDR3 reads CSASSVNEQFF. The DNA for the CDR3 is TGCAGTGCTTCTAGTGTCAATGAGCAGTTCTTC.

The chain combines TRBV27 with TRBJ1-2; D might be TRBD1 (5 bases). Germline lookup yields CDR1 MNHEY and CDR2 SMNVEV (reference sequence). The CDR3 length is 13 residues. Trimming removed 2 bases at V and 6 bases at J, with 10 bases between. In DNA form, the CDR3 reads TGTGCCAGCAGTTTACAGGGAGGAGATGGCTACACCTTC. As protein: CASSLQGGDGYTF.

This clone has a single count. The chain employs TRBV14 and TRBJ1-5; no clear D gene. Germline assignment: CDR1 SGHDN and CDR2 FVKESK. The CDR3 runs 13 residues. With 2 bases removed from V and 1 base from J, the gap between germline ends came to 3 bases. The CDR3 DNA reads as TGTGCCAGCAGCCAATCAAGCAATCAGCCCCAGCATTTT. Translating it yields CASSQSSNQPQHF.

The chain has TRBV4-2 and TRBJ1-4; D gene uncertain. The V gene lost 5 bases and the J gene lost 13 bases, with 14 bases spanning the gap. The CDR3 has 12 residues. Per the germline V gene, CDR1 is LGHNA and CDR2 is YNFKEQ. In DNA, the CDR3 is TGTGCCAGCAGCTCGAACAGCTTTCCACTGTTTTTT. This translates into CASSSNSFPLFF.

The rearrangement links TRBV2 to TRBJ2-7; 7 nucleotides match TRBD2. Germline CDR1 reads SNHLY; CDR2 reads FYNNEI. Trimming took 6 bases from V and 5 from J; bases not matched to a gene: 10. There are 14 residues in the CDR3. The CDR3 is CASRPGYSGHEQYF. The CDR3 DNA is TGTGCCAGCAGGCCCGGGTATAGCGGGCACGAGCAGTACTTC.

The genes are TRBV19 and TRBJ1-1, with a weak D call TRBD1 (5 bases). CDR3 length: 14 amino acids. V lost 3 bases, J lost 0 bases, and 8 bases lay in between. Germline-derived CDR1 and CDR2 are LNHDA and SQIVND (reference sequence). CDR3 in DNA: TGTGCCAGTAGTATCAGACAGATGAACACTGAAGCTTTCTTT. Translating gives CASSIRQMNTEAFF.

The rearrangement uses TRBV6-1 and TRBJ2-1; TRBD2 agrees at 10 bases. V shed 4 bases, J shed 8 bases, and the junction held 8 bases outside the gene matches. The CDR3 is made up of 15 amino acids. Germline lookup yields CDR1 MNHNS and CDR2 SASEGT. In DNA form, the CDR3 reads TGTGCCAGCAGTGGCGGCAGGGGACTAGCGTATGAGCAGTTCTTC. This gives the protein CASSGGRGLAYEQFF.